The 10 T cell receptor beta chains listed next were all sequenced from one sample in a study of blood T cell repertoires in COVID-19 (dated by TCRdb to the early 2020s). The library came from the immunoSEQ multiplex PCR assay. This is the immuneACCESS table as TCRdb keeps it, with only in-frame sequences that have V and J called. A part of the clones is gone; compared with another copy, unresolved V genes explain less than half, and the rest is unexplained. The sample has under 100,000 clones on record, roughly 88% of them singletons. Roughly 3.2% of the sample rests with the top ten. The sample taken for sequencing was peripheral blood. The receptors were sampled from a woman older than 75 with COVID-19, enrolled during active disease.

The CDR3: CASSTGNTYEQYF. Here the CDR3 DNA reads TGTGCCAGCAGCACCGGGAACACCTACGAGCAGTACTTC. The chain uses TRBV28 and TRBJ2-7, with D maybe TRBD2 (5 bases). This CDR3 is 13 amino acids long. Germline V lookup: CDR1 MDHEN, CDR2 SYDVKM. The V and J ends lost 6 bases and 2 bases respectively, with 11 bases between them.

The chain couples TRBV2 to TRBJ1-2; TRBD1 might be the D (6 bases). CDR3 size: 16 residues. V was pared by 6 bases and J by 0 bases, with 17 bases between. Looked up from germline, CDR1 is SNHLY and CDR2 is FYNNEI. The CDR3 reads CASSPGHTFSNYGYTF. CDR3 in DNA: TGTGCCAGCAGCCCGGGACATACTTTTTCTAACTATGGCTACACCTTC.

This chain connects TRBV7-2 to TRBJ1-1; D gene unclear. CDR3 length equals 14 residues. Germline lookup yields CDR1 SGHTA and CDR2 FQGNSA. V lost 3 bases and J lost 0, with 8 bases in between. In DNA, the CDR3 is TGTGCCAGCAGCTTCAACAGATTGAACACTGAAGCTTTCTTT. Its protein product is CASSFNRLNTEAFF.

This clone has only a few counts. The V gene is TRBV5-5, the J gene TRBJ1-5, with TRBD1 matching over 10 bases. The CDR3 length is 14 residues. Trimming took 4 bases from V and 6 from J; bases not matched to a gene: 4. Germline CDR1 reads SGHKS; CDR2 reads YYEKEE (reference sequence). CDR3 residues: CASSTGTGAQPQHF. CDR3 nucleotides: TGTGCCAGCAGCACCGGGACAGGGGCTCAGCCCCAGCATTTT.

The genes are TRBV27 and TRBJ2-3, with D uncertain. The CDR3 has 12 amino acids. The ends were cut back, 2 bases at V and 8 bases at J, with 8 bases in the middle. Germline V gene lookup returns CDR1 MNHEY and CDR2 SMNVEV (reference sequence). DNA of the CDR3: TGTGCCAGCAGTTTAAGGCCGGGTACGCAGTATTTT. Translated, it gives CASSLRPGTQYF.

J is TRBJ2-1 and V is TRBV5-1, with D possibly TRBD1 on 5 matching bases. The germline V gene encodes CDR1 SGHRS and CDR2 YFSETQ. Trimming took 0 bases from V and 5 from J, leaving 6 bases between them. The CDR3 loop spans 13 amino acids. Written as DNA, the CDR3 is TGCGCCAGCAGCTTGGTAGGGGACAATGAGCAGTTCTTC. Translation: CASSLVGDNEQFF.

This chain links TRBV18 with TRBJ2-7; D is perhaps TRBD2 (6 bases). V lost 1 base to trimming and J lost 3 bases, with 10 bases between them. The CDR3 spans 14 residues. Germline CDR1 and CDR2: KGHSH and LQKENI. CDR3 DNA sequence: TGTGCCAGCTCACCACTTGAGCGGGTCTACGAGCAGTACTTC. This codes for CASSPLERVYEQYF.

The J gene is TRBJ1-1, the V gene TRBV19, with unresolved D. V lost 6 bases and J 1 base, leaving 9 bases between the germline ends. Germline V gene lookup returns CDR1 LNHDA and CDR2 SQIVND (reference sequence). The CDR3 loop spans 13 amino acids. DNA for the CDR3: TGTGCCAGTAGCCAACACAGGAACACTGAAGCTTTCTTT. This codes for CASSQHRNTEAFF.

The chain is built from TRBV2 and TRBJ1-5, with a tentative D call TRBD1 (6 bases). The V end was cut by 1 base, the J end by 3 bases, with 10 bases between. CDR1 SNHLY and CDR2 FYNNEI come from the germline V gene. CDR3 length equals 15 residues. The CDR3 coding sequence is TGTGCCAGCAGTGAAGGAGGGACACCCAATCAGCCCCAGCATTTT. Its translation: CASSEGGTPNQPQHF. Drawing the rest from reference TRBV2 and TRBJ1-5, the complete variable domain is EPEVTQTPSHQVTQMGQEVILRCVPISNHLYFYWYRQILGQKVEFLVSFYNNEISEKSEIFDDQFSVERPDGSNFTLKIRSTKLEDSAMYFCASSEGGTPNQPQHFGDGTRLSIL.

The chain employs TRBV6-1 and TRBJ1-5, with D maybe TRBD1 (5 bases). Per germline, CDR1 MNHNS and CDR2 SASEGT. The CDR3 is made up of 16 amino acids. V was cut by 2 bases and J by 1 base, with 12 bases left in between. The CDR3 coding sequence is TGTGCCAGCAGTGAAATTCCGGGGGGAAGCAATCAGCCCCAGCATTTT. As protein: CASSEIPGGSNQPQHF.